This T cell receptor (beta chain) was captured by sequencing in a study of blood T cell repertoires in COVID-19 (TCRdb year 2020). Turning to the overall study: Samples from collaborators originated in the United States, Italy and Spain and spanned both the acute and convalescent phases of COVID-19. The material from the prospective study consisted of cDNA or gDNA derived from T cells, B-cell-depleted T cells, or PBMCs. Subjects who had been exposed to COVID-19, were actively infected with it, or had recovered from it provided the deeply sampled blood TCRbeta repertoires that made up the dataset. The repertoires were released in a freely available public database intended as a resource for research on the immune response to SARS-CoV-2. Samples were obtained from the ongoing ImmuneRACE study (first 160 participants) and from 1,000 to 1,500 subjects provided by 6 global collaborators. Nearly every sample came with metadata listing a de-identified subject ID, COVID-19 status, age in years and sex. Where HLA class I and class II types were available, the types were taken from metadata supplied by the sample provider, not from assay-based typing. Overall study results and their limits: How much clinical and demographic metadata was included differed by source and by participant, and the metadata was provided uncurated.

The cysteine opens and the phenylalanine closes a CDR3 of 15 amino acids. CDR3 DNA is the only sequence kept; it has 45 bases, read in frame from the first base. As encoded in the germline V gene, CDR1 is SGHDT while CDR2 is YYEEEE. Clipping removes 0 bases from V and 2 bases from J, with 4 as the unmatched junction base count. Each collaborating institution followed its own protocols to collect whole blood in K2EDTA tubes. For TCRbeta analysis, collaborator samples were shipped as frozen whole blood, as isolated PBMCs, or as DNA extracted from either sample type. Concerning this clone: Its specific antigen is unknown. It has no much larger one-base neighbor in the sample; base qualities were not kept.

TCRbeta CDR3 regions were amplified from genomic DNA by means of the immunoSEQ Assay, a bias-controlled multiplex PCR. Turning to the authors' computational methods: The number of nucleated cells in each sample was estimated by amplification of reference gene primers within the assay. To quantify the absolute abundance of each unique TCRbeta CDR3 rearrangement, sequence reads were collapsed and filtered. Productive Simpson clonality was computed per sample as the square root of Simpson's diversity index over productive rearrangements. TCRdb holds this immuneACCESS table with in-frame rearrangements only. Some clones are missing; in checked studies, unresolved V genes explain under half, and the rest has no known cause. That table gives V, J and clone size, and the DNA gave D and trimming. In all, the sample holds roughly 100,000 clones, and approximately 89% of those were seen once. Together, the top ten hold over 15% of the sample.

The rearrangement combines TRBV5-6 with TRBJ1-2; TRBD1 fits 7 bases in the junction. This receptor was obtained from a woman of 80 years or more in a cohort sampled during active COVID-19. Sequencing input: peripheral blood. The encoded CDR3 is CASSLEPGGNYGYTF. The nucleotides read TGTGCCAGCAGCTTGGAGCCAGGGGGGAACTATGGCTACACCTTC.